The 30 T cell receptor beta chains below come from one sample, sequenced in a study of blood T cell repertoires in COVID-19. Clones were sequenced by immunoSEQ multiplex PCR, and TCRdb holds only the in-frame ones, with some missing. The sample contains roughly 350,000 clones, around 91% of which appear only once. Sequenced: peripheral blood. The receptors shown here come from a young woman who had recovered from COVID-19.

The CDR3 here is CASSPRLAGRGELFF. The DNA for the CDR3 is TGTGCCAGCTCACCCAGACTAGCGGGCCGCGGGGAGCTGTTTTTT. The chain recombines TRBV18 with TRBJ2-2; 10 bases are a match to TRBD2. Germline trimming cut 3 bases from V and 7 bases from J; bases unmatched to any gene: 5. Germline CDR1 and CDR2: KGHSH and LQKENI. This CDR3 has 15 amino acids.

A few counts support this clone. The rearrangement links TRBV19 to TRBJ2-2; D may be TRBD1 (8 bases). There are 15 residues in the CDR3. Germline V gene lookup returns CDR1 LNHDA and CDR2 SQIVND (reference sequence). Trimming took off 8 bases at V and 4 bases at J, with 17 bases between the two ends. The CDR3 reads CASYRQGRGTGELFF. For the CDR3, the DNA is TGTGCCAGTTACCGACAGGGGAGGGGCACCGGGGAGCTGTTTTTT. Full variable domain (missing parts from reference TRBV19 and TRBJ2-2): DGGITQSPKYLFRKEGQNVTLSCEQNLNHDAMYWYRQDPGQGLRLIYYSQIVNDFQKGDIAEGYSVSREKKESFPLTVTSAQKNPTAFYLCASYRQGRGTGELFFGEGSRLTVL.

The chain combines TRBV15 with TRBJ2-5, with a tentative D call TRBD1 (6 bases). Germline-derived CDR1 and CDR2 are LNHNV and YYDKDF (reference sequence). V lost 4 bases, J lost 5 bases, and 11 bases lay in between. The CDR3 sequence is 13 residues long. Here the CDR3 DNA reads TGTGCCACCAGCAAACAGGGAGAGGAGACCCAGTACTTC. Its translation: CATSKQGEETQYF.

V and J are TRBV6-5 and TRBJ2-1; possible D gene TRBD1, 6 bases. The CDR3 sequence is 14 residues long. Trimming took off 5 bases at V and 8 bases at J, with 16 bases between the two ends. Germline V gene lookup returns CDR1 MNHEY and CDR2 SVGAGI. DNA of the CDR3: TGTGCCAGCAGTCGACACACAGGGTACGATGAGCAGTTCTTC. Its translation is CASSRHTGYDEQFF.

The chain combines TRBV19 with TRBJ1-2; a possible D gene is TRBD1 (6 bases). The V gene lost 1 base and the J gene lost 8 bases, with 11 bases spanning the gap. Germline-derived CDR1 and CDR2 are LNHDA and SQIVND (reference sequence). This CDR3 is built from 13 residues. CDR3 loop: CASSIGRGAGYTF. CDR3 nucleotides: TGTGCCAGTAGTATAGGGCGGGGGGCCGGCTACACCTTC.

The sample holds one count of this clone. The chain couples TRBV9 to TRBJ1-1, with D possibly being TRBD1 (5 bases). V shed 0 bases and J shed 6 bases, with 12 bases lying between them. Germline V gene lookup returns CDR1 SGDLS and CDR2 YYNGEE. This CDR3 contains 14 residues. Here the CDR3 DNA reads TGTGCCAGCAGCGTAGTAGGCCCGGGGGCTGAAGCTTTCTTT. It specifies CASSVVGPGAEAFF.

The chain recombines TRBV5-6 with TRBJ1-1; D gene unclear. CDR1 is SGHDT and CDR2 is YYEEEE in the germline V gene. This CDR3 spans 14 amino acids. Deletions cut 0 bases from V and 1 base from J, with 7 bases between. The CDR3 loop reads CASSLGRRNTEAFF. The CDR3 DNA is TGTGCCAGCAGCTTGGGCAGGCGGAACACTGAAGCTTTCTTT.

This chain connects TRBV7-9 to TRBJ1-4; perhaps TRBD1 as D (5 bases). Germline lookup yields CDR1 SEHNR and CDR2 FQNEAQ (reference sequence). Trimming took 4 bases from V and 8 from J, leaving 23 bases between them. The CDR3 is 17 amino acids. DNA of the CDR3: TGTGCCAGCAGCTACCCGGGGGTAAGGAGGCGCGAAGAAAAACTGTTTTTT. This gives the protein CASSYPGVRRREEKLFF.

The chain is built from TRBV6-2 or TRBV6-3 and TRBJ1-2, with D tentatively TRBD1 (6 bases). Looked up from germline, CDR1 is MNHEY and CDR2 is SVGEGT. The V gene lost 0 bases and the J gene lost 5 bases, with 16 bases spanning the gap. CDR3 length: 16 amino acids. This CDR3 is CASSYSRQELFYGYTF. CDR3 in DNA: TGTGCCAGCAGTTACTCAAGACAGGAGCTTTTTTATGGCTACACCTTC.

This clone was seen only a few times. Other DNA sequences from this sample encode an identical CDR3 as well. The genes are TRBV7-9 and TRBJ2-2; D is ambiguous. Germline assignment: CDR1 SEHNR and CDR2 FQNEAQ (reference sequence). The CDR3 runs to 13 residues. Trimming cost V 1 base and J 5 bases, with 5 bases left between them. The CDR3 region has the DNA TGTGCCAGCAGCTTAGGGAGAACCGGGGAGCTGTTTTTT. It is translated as CASSLGRTGELFF.

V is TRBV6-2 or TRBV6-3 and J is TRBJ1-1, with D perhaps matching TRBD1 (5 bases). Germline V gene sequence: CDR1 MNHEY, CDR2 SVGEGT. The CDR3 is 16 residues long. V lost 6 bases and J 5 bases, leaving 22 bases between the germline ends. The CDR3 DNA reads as TGTGCCAGCAGACCTCCGCCGGGGATCGGGGGGACTGAAGCTTTCTTT. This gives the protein CASRPPPGIGGTEAFF.

This CDR3 reads CASTGRVGGYTF. In DNA, the CDR3 is TGTGCCAGCACCGGCAGGGTGGGTGGCTACACCTTC. The chain joins TRBV28 to TRBJ1-2, with a weak D call TRBD1 (5 bases). The length of the CDR3 is 12 residues. V dropped 7 bases and J dropped 7 bases, with 13 bases sitting between them. Germline V gives CDR1 MDHEN, CDR2 SYDVKM.

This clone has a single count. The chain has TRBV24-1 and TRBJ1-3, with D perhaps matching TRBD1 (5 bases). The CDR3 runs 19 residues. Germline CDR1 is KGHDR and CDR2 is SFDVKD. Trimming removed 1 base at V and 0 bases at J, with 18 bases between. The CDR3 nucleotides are TGTGCCACCAGTGATTTCCCCTGGGGCTGGGGATTCTCTGGAAACACCATATATTTT. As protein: CATSDFPWGWGFSGNTIYF.

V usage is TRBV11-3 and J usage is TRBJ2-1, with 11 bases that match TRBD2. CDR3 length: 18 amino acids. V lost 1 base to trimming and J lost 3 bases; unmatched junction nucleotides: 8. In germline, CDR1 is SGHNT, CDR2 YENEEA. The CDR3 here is CASSLVEGGLAVYNEQFF. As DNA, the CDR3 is TGTGCCAGCAGCTTAGTGGAGGGGGGACTAGCGGTCTACAATGAGCAGTTCTTC.

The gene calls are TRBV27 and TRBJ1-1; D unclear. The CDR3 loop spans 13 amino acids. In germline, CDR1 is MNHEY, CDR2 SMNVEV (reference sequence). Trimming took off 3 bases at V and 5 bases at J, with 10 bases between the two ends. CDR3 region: CASSLGSRTEAFF. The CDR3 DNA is TGTGCCAGCAGTTTGGGGAGTCGGACTGAAGCTTTCTTT.

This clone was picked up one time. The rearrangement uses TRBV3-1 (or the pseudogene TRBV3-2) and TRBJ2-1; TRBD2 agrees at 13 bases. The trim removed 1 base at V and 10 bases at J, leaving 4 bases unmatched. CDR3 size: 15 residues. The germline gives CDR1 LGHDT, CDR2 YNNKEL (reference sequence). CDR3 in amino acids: CASSQGTSGSAEQFF. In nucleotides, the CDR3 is TGTGCCAGCAGCCAAGGGACTAGCGGGAGTGCGGAGCAGTTCTTC.

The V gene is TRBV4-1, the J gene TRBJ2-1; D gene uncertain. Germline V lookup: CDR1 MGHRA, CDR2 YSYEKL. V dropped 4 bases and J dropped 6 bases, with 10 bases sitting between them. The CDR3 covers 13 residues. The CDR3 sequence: CASSPRPVNEQFF. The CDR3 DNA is TGCGCCAGCAGCCCTAGACCCGTCAATGAGCAGTTCTTC.

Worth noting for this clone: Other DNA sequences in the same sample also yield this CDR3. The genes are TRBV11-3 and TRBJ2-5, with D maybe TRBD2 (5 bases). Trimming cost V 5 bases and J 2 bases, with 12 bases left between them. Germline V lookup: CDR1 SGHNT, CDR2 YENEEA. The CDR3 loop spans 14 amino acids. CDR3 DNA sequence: TGTGCCAGCAGCCTCCGGACGGGGCAAGAGACCCAGTACTTC. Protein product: CASSLRTGQETQYF. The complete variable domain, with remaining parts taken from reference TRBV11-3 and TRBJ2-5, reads EAGVVQSPRYKIIEKKQPVAFWCNPISGHNTLYWYLQNLGQGPELLIRYENEEAVDDSQLPKDRFSAERLKGVDSTLKIQPAELGDSAVYLCASSLRTGQETQYFGPGTRLLVL.

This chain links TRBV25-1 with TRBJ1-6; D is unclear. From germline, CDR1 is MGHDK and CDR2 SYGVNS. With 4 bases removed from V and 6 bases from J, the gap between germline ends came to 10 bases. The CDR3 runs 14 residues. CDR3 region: CASSGRPGNSPLHF. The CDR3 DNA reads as TGTGCCAGCAGTGGGAGGCCCGGTAATTCACCCCTCCACTTT.

CDR3 coding DNA: TGTGCCAGCAGCCTACTACTAGCGGGGACCGGGGAGCTGTTTTTT. Its translation is CASSLLLAGTGELFF. The V call is TRBV14, the J call TRBJ2-2, with 10 bases that match TRBD2. CDR1 is SGHDN, CDR2 FVKESK, per germline. CDR3 length equals 15 residues. Trimming at V came to 4 bases and at J to 5 bases, leaving 4 bases not matched to a gene.

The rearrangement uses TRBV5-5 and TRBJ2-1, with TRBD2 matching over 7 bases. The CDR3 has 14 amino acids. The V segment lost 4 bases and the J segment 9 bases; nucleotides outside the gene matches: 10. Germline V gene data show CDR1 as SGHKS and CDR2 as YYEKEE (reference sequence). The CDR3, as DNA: TGTGCCAGCAGCCCTTGGACTAGTTACGGTGAGCAGTTCTTC. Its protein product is CASSPWTSYGEQFF.

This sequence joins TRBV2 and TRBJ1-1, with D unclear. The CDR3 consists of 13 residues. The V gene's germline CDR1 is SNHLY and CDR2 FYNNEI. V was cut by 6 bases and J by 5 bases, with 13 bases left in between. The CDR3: CASSVRGETEAFF. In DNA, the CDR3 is TGTGCCAGCAGCGTCCGCGGGGAGACTGAAGCTTTCTTT. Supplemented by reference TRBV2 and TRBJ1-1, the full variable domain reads EPEVTQTPSHQVTQMGQEVILRCVPISNHLYFYWYRQILGQKVEFLVSFYNNEISEKSEIFDDQFSVERPDGSNFTLKIRSTKLEDSAMYFCASSVRGETEAFFGQGTRLTVV.

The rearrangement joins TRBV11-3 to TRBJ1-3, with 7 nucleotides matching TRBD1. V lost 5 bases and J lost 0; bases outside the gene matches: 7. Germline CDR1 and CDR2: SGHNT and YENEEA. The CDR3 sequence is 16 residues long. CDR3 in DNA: TGTGCCAGCAGCGCCGGACAGGAGAGCTCTGGAAACACCATATATTTT. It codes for CASSAGQESSGNTIYF.

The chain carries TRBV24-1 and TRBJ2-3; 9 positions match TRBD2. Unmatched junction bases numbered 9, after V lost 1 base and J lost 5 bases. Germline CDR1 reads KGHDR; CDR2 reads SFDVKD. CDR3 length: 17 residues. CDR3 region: CATSDFRAGGPRDTQYF. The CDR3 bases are TGTGCCACCAGTGATTTTAGGGCGGGAGGGCCGAGAGATACGCAGTATTTT.

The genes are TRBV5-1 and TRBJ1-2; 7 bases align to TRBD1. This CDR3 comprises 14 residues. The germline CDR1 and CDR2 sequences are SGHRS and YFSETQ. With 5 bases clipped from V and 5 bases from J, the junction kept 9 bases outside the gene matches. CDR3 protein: CASRRDRDFYGYTF. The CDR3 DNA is TGCGCCAGCAGGAGGGACAGAGACTTTTATGGCTACACCTTC.

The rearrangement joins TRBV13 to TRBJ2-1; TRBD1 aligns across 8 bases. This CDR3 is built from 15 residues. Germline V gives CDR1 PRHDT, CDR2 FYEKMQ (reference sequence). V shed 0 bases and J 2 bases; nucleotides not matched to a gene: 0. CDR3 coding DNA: TGTGCCAGCAGCTTAGGCAGGGGGCCCTACAATGAGCAGTTCTTC. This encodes CASSLGRGPYNEQFF.

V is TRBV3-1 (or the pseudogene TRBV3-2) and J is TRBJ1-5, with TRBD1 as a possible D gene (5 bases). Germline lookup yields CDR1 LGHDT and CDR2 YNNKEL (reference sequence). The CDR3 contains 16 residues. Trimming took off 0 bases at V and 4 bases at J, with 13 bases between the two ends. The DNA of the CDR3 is TGTGCCAGCAGCCAAGATGCTGCGGGGGGAAATCAGCCCCAGCATTTT. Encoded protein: CASSQDAAGGNQPQHF.

CDR3 coding DNA: TGTGCCAGCCCGAAGAGCTCCTACGAGCAGTACGTC. Encoded protein: CASPKSSYEQYV. The chain joins TRBV25-1 to TRBJ2-7; D remains unclear. The CDR3 runs 12 residues. Trimming removed 8 bases from V and 0 bases from J, with 8 bases in between. The germline gives CDR1 MGHDK, CDR2 SYGVNS.

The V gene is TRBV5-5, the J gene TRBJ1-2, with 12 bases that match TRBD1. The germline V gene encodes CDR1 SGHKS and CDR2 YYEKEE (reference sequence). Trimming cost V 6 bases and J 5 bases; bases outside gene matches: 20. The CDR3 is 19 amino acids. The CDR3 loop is CASTPEGPPGTGGVYGYTF. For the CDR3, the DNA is TGTGCCAGCACCCCTGAAGGCCCCCCCGGGACAGGGGGCGTTTATGGCTACACCTTC.

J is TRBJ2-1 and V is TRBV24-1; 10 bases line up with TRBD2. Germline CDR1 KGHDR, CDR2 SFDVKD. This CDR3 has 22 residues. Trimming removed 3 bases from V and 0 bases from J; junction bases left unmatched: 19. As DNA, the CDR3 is TGTGCCACCAGTGATCCCACGGGACCGGGGCTAGCGGGAGTTATCTCCTACAATGAGCAGTTCTTC. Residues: CATSDPTGPGLAGVISYNEQFF.